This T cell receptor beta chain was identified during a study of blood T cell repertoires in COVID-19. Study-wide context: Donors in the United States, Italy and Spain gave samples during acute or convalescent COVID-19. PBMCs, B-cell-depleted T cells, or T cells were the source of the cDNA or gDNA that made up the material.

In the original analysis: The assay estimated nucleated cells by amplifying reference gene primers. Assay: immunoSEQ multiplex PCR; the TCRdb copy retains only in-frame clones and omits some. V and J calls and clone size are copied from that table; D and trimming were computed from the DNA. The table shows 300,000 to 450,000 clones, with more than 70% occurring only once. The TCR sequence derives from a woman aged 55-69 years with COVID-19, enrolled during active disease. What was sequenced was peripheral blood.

The CDR3 is CASTKSTGGTEAFF. For the CDR3, the DNA is TGCGCCAGCACCAAATCAACCGGGGGCACTGAAGCTTTCTTT. The chain carries TRBV5-1 and TRBJ1-1, with D maybe TRBD1 (5 bases). The CDR3 is 14 amino acids. CDR1 is SGHRS and CDR2 is YFSETQ in the germline V gene. The V end was cut by 6 bases, the J end by 4 bases, with 16 bases between.